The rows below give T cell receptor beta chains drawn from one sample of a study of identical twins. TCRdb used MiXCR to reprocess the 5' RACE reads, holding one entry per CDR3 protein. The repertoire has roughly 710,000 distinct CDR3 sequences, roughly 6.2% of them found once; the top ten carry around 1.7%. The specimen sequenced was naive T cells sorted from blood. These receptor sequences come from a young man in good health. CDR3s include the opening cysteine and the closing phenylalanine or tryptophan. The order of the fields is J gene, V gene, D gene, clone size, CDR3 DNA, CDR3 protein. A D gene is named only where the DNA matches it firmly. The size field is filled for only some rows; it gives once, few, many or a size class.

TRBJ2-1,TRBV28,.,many,TGTGCCAGCAGTTCCTTATCGGGAACTTACAATGAGCAGTTCTTC,CASSSLSGTYNEQFF
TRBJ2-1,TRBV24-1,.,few,TGTGCCACCAGTGATTCTGGGGGGTACAATGAGCAGTTCTTC,CATSDSGGYNEQFF
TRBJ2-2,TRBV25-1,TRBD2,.,TGTGCCAGCAGTGTAGCGGGAGGGCCCGGGGAGCTGTTTTTT,CASSVAGGPGELFF
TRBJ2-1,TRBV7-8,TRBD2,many,TGTGCCAGCAGCTTAGAGACAGCGGGAGTCCGCAATGAGCAGTTCTTC,CASSLETAGVRNEQFF
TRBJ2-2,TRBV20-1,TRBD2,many,TGCAGTGCTCGTAGCGGGAGGGGGGAGCTGTTTTTT,CSARSGRGELFF
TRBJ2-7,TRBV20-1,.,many,TGCAGTGCCCCACGGTCCCGCGAGCAGTACTTC,CSAPRSREQYF
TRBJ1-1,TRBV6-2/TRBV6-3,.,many,TGTGCCAGCTATGAGGGAATGAACACTGAAGCTTTCTTT,CASYEGMNTEAFF
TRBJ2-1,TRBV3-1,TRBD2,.,TGTGCCAGCAGCCAAGTCGCCGGGACTAGCGGGGGTTACAATGAGCAGTTCTTC,CASSQVAGTSGGYNEQFF
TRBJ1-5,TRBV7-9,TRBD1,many,TGTGCCAGCAGCCCGGGACAGGGATTTCAGCCCCAGCATTTT,CASSPGQGFQPQHF
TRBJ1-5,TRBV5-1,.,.,TGCGCCAGCAGCTCCGGGACAACAGGAAACAATCAGCCCCAGCATTTT,CASSSGTTGNNQPQHF
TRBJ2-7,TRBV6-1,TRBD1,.,TGTGCCAGCACCTCCCGGGACAGATCCTACGAGCAGTACTTC,CASTSRDRSYEQYF
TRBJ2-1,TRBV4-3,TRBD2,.,TGCGCCAGCAGCCAAGCCCTAGCGGGAGGGGGTTCCTACAATGAGCAGTTCTTC,CASSQALAGGGSYNEQFF
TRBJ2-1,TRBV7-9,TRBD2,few,TGTGCCAGCAGCTTAGCGCTAGGCGGGAGAGGTTTCCAGCAGTTCTTC,CASSLALGGRGFQQFF
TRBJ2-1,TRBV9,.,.,TGTGCCAGCAGCGTAGGCCCGGGGACGGCCTCCTACAATGAGCAGTTCTTC,CASSVGPGTASYNEQFF
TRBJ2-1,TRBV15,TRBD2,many,TGTGCCACCAGCAGAGCCGGAGCTAGCGGGAGTGAAGTCTCCTACAATGAGCAGTTCTTC,CATSRAGASGSEVSYNEQFF
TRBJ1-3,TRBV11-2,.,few,TGTGCCAGCAGCTTAGTTCGACGAAGAGACTCTGGAAACACCATATATTTT,CASSLVRRRDSGNTIYF
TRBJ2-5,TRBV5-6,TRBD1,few,TGTGCCAGCAGCCAAGAACAGGGGTACCGGGAGACCCAGTACTTC,CASSQEQGYRETQYF
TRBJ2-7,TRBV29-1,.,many,TGCAGCGTTGTACAGGGCGTCGACGAGCAGTACTTC,CSVVQGVDEQYF
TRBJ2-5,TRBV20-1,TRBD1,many,TGCAGTGCCAGTACAGGGGGAGCGGAGACCCAGTACTTC,CSASTGGAETQYF
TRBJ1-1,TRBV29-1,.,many,TGCAGCGTCCTAGGAGGGCGGGCTGAAGCTTTCTTT,CSVLGGRAEAFF
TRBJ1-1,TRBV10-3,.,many,TGTGCCATCAGTGACAGGAACACTGAAGCTTTCTTT,CAISDRNTEAFF
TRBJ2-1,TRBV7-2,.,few,TGTGCCAGCAGCTCGGGACCTCGCGGGAATGAGCAGTTCTTC,CASSSGPRGNEQFF
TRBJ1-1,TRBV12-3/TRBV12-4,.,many,TGTGCCACCCGAGGGGAAGTGGACACTGAAGCTTTCTTT,CATRGEVDTEAFF
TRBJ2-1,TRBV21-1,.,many,TGTGCCAGCAGCAACCGGACTAGCGGGAGAGAGGGTGAGCAGTTCTTC,CASSNRTSGREGEQFF
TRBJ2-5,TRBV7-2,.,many,TGTGCCAGCAGCTTAGGCCCCACCGAGACCCAGTACTTC,CASSLGPTETQYF
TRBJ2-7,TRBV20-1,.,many,TGCAGTGCTTGGAGTGGATACGAGCAGTACTTC,CSAWSGYEQYF
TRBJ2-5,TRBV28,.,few,TGTGCCAGCAGTTTAGAGGCAACCTCTCAAGAGACCCAGTACTTC,CASSLEATSQETQYF